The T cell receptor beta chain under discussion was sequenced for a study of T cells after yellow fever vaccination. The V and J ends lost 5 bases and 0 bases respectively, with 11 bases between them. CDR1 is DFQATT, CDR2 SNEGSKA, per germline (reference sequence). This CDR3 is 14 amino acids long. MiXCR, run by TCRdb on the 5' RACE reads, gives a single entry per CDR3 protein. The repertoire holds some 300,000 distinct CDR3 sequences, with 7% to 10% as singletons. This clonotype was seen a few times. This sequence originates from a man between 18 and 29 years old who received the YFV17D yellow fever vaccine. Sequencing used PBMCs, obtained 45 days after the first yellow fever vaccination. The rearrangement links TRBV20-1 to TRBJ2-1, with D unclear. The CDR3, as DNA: TGCAGTGCTCCCGGCAGCTTCTCCTACAATGAGCAGTTCTTC. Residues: CSAPGSFSYNEQFF.